This TCR beta chain was sequenced in a study of cytomegalovirus exposure and HLA in healthy donors (TCRdb year 2017). For context, the study as a whole: An earlier analysis of some 550 of the donors reported 250 to 300 Gb of sequence data and 117 million unique TCR beta sequences from some 180 million T cells. An early release covering 550 to 650 HLA-typed donors comprised approximately 300 gigabases of sequencing data and 65 million to 100 million unique TCR sequences. Of the roughly 400 genotyped donors, around 81% fell in the genetic ancestry cluster associated with self-reported Caucasian donors. The study aimed to test whether signatures of past pathogen exposure could be identified by cataloging public T cell receptors. Using immunosequencing, the study profiled T cell repertoires from around 680 subjects and related those repertoires to cytomegalovirus serostatus. Besides the first cohort of hundreds of subjects, a separate validation cohort made up of over a hundred different subjects was used. To predict cytomegalovirus infection status, the study combined high-throughput TCR immunosequencing, statistical association of individual TCRs with disease status, and machine learning. A later analysis re-analyzed previously published TCR beta repertoires from 550 to 700 donors and added high-resolution HLA genotyping to study TCR occurrence patterns. Rather than drawing on any new phenotypic data, the later analysis identified candidate immune exposures from TCR beta sequences and the way those sequences occurred across donors. To decide whether each TCR beta V gene segment behaved as functional or pseudogenic, an earlier analysis of 587 of the donors relied on high-throughput TCR beta sequencing. Alongside the repertoire data, information on donor age, sex, ethnicity and CMV serostatus was compiled. In a later genetic analysis, genome-wide SNP genotypes for about 55% of the 666 donors were used, and that subset was treated as a discovery cohort. Every repertoire in the discovery cohort had been generated on one and the same sequencing platform. HLA typing covered class I and class II loci at four-digit resolution. Typing coverage differed by locus: A, B, C, DRB1 and DQB1 were typed in roughly 620-640 donors, DQA1 in 522, DPA1 in around 600, and DPB1 in just under 480. Several DR-DQ haplotypes were treated as single units for association and clustering because of strong linkage in the cohort. On average, around 240,000 unique TCR beta nucleotide sequences were sequenced per donor among 398 genotyped donors of the cohort, with around 19% of those sequences being non-productive. Broader findings and caveats from the paper: Some IMGT-functional V segments, including TRBV6-2 and TRBV6-3, could not be told apart with the 87-base-pair reads, so those segments were excluded. While some public TCRs were present in many individuals, most TCR sequences turned up only very rarely across donors. About 17 rarely observed V segments, including chromosome 9 orphons, were excluded from the earlier analysis of just under 600 of the donors because counts were too low. In a later analysis, HLA-associated TCR beta chains were found to be more clonally expanded and to have lower generation probabilities than equally common non-associated chains. Linkage disequilibrium might explain the correlated functional status among segregating V segments, but an unknown experimental factor could not be excluded. A cluster of highly shared sequence variants was judged likely to be a technical artifact of the sequencing pipeline. According to the authors, the approach could potentially be generalized to other disease states and immunological phenotypes. A later analysis associated 15,000 to 20,000 TCR beta sequences with specific HLA alleles at a false discovery rate of 0.05. The presence/absence analyses assumed that sequencing depth was roughly uniform across donors, and that assumption may not be true. Broadly in line with IMGT annotations, most TCR beta V segments showed up in productive rearrangements about 87% or about 30% of the time in an earlier analysis of several hundred of the donors. A few of the identified cytomegalovirus-associated TCR beta chains were confirmed in vitro to be specific for cytomegalovirus antigens. Because HLA typing was unavailable for some donors at each locus, only the typed subset was used in association tests. In a later analysis, several top co-occurrence clusters were reported to appear linked to parvovirus B19, influenza, CMV and Epstein-Barr virus. Cytomegalovirus status was reported to be diagnosed by the classifier with high specificity and sensitivity in both the original and validation cohorts. For the cohort, immune exposure information was limited to CMV serostatus. Assigning TCR associations to individual alleles was difficult when HLA alleles, especially DR and DQ, strongly co-occurred. V-gene and J-gene trimming of TCR beta chains was associated with a missense DCLRE1C variant in a later genetic analysis, and the association was replicated in an independent cohort. A total of about 180 TCR beta chains were listed by the study as associated with cytomegalovirus. In a later analysis, most CMV-associated TCR beta chains were found to appear HLA-restricted, with HLA associations seemingly driven largely by CMV exposure. A further reported finding was that TCR beta sequences accurately predicted the HLA-A and HLA-B alleles for most subjects in the first cohort. A later genetic analysis reported fewer N-insertions in productive TCRs among donors in an Asian-associated ancestry cluster than the roughly 640-donor mean. The cohort was sequenced for TCR beta chains only, and without alpha or paired-chain data the features that could be detected were limited. According to a later analysis, TCR association rates differed among HLA loci, with DRB1 alleles showing the most associated TCRs and HLA-C alleles showing the fewest.

Library generation was performed with the immunoSEQ multiplex PCR assay. For the multiplex PCR, a mixture combining 60 forward primers for TCR Vbeta segments and 13 reverse primers for TCR Jbeta segments was used. Amplification of the CDR3 region of rearranged TCR beta genes was performed with a multiplex PCR assay on genomic DNA. On the Illumina HiSeq System, the amplified TCR beta libraries were sequenced as 87-base-pair reads. The original pipeline was this. Across the 500 to 850 repertoires, a later analysis counted around 80 million unique TCR beta chains, some 11 million of which were shared by at least two donors. Raw reads were error-corrected and collapsed into unique sequences with a nearest-neighbor algorithm that merged closely related sequences to remove PCR and sequencing errors. Alignment of CDR3 sequences to IMGT reference sequences was used to assign V, D and J gene segments. For a sequence to be retained, a match of at least six nucleotides to both a V gene segment and a J gene segment was required. Rearrangements were classified as productive when the CDR3 lacked stop codons and remained in frame with V and J, and all other rearrangements were classified as non-productive. Following IMGT convention, CDR3 was defined as the stretch from the second conserved V-encoded cysteine up to the conserved J-encoded phenylalanine. The earlier analysis of about 610 of the donors excluded sequences that lacked an unambiguous match to a single V gene segment. In an earlier analysis of 500 to 750 of the donors, V segments were called functional above 56.7% productive rearrangements and were called segregating when the between-donor standard deviation exceeded 5%. A statistical classification framework was built to diagnose cytomegalovirus status from the catalog of TCR beta chain sequences. In a later analysis, TCR nucleotide sequences were compared against IMGT/GENE-DB human TR gene sequences so that V and J genes could be assigned. The TCRdist pipeline was used in a later analysis to assign CDR3 sequences and most-parsimonious VDJ recombination scenarios. In a later analysis, every TCR beta chain was defined by the combination of its CDR3 amino acid sequence and its V-gene family, and reads without a unique V-gene family were dropped. In a later analysis, nearly 600 highly shared, low-generation-probability nucleotide sequences were removed to address suspected cross-contamination and a sequencing artifact. In a later analysis, a clonal expansion index for each public chain was calculated from normalized within-repertoire ranks of inferred template counts. Generation probabilities in a later analysis came from a VDJ recombination model fitted to out-of-frame rearrangements, and those results were checked against IGoR. In a later analysis, hypergeometric tests were used to score TCR-TCR, TCR-HLA and TCR-CMV co-occurrence, with a repertoire-size bias correction applied to TCR pairs. A later analysis estimated false discovery rates by permuting HLA or CMV assignments 20 times. In a later analysis, co-occurring TCRs were grouped using DBSCAN, with TCRdist sequence similarity added in when clustering inside HLA-allele-positive subsets. For co-occurrence clustering, repertoires with fewer than 30,000 or more than 120,000 public chains were excluded, along with 5 or 6 repertoires with anomalous nucleotide sharing. TCRdb holds this immuneACCESS table with in-frame rearrangements only. Some clones are missing; in checked studies, unresolved V genes explain under half, and the rest has no known cause. Clonal size and the V and J genes are those of that table, whereas D and trimming came from the DNA. Present in this sample are 200,000 to 250,000 clones, about three quarters of which were seen just once. Roughly 16% of the sample is taken by the ten largest.

The germline V gene (reference sequence) gives CDR1 as DFQATT and CDR2 as SNEGSKA. The CDR3 spans 9 residues, from the cysteine through the phenylalanine. Only the CDR3 part of the read is kept: 27 bases, read in frame from the first base. A remark on this clone: There is no known antigen for this receptor. There are no base qualities to consult, and no much larger clone falls within one base.

The cohort was made up of around 720 healthy bone marrow donors. At the time of sampling, all cohort members were nominally healthy, though unrecorded immune exposures were likely present. The donor tested CMV seronegative and was one of the 352 seronegative cohort members. A peripheral blood sample was provided by each donor, and peripheral blood mononuclear cells were used for TCR beta sequencing. Genomic DNA extraction from the blood cell samples was performed with the Qiagen DNeasy Blood Extraction Kit. This clonotype was sampled from a man aged 40-49 years in good health and CMV-seronegative. Recombination connected TRBV20-1 to TRBJ2-5; no D gene call is confident. The sequencing input was PBMCs. This receptor carries the CDR3 CSGEETQYF. The DNA reads TGCAGCGGAGAAGAGACCCAGTACTTC.